These T cell receptor beta chains were read from a single sample in a study of beta chain features in type 1 diabetes. Only in-frame clones appear in the TCRdb table, and some are missing; sequencing was by immunoSEQ multiplex PCR. Here the sample spans nearly 350,000 clones, around 9.7% being singletons. The material sequenced was central memory CD4+ T cells from blood. The receptors were sampled from a man between 25 and 39 years old with type 1 diabetes. The conserved cysteine and the conserved F or W are not part of the CDR3 here. Only part of the rows carry a size: once, few, many, or a class if the clone is expanded.

v_call	clone_size	j_call	cdr3_aa
TRBV25-1	few	TRBJ1-2	ASSLDRAGYGYT
TRBV6-5	few	TRBJ1-2	ASSSGTAGGYT
TRBV10-3	few	TRBJ2-7	AISESGNEQY
TRBV2	-	TRBJ2-5	ASSLGQGRGQTQY
TRBV7-2	-	TRBJ2-7	ASSFMTGVQY
TRBV6-5	-	TRBJ2-3	ASRLAGGITDTQY
TRBV30	-	TRBJ1-2	AWSQGANYGYT
TRBV5-6	many	TRBJ2-1	ASSLGLQTYNEQF
TRBV30	-	TRBJ1-5	AWSRTGGNQPQH
TRBV5-1	once	TRBJ2-2	ASSFGRDSNTGELF
TRBV19	-	TRBJ1-5	ASSIAVVGNQPQH
TRBV15	-	TRBJ1-2	ATSKGGQGTVGGYT
TRBV19	few	TRBJ1-1	ASSIPGQNTEAF
TRBV11-2	-	TRBJ2-2	ASSLQGATGELF
TRBV19	few	TRBJ1-5	ASTDRGMQPQH
TRBV14	-	TRBJ1-4	ASSQGTGVGEKLF
TRBV7-8	-	TRBJ1-1	ASSLERQYTEAF
TRBV4-3	few	TRBJ2-3	ASSPQGPTSTDTQY
TRBV2	few	TRBJ2-4	ASSGGGFGTFQY
TRBV6-6	-	TRBJ1-1	ASSYPADTEAF
TRBV2	-	TRBJ2-7	ASRTTGGAYEQY
TRBV7-2	-	TRBJ1-6	ASSLEGASLNSPLH
TRBV6-1	-	TRBJ2-7	ASRAHQGRIYEQY
TRBV7-9	-	TRBJ2-7	ASSRDRGLYEQY
TRBV19	few	TRBJ2-6	ASSIEGGTGANVLT
TRBV4-1	few	TRBJ2-3	ASSQEMASGRSSTDTQY
TRBV14	few	TRBJ1-2	ASSQDLGYGYT
TRBV5-8	-	TRBJ2-3	ASRSGTHSTDTQY
TRBV7-9	-	TRBJ1-2	ASRLGRDGEYYGYT
TRBV6-5	-	TRBJ1-5	AISESLGNQPQH
TRBV30	-	TRBJ2-5	AWSSGGQGWETQY
TRBV30	-	TRBJ1-5	DLGPRGQPQH
TRBV28	-	TRBJ1-4	ASSLGEKLF
TRBV7-2	few	TRBJ2-7	ASSLAPGQLAEQY